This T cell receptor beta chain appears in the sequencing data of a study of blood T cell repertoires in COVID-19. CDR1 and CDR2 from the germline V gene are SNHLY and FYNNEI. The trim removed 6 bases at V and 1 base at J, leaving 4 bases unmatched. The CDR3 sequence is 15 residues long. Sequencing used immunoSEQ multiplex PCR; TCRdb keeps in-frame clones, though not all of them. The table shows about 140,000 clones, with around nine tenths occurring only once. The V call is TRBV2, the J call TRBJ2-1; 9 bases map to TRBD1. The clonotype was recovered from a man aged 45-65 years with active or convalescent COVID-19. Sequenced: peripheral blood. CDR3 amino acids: CASSQGQGSYNEQFF. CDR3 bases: TGTGCCAGCAGCCAAGGACAGGGGTCCTACAATGAGCAGTTCTTC.